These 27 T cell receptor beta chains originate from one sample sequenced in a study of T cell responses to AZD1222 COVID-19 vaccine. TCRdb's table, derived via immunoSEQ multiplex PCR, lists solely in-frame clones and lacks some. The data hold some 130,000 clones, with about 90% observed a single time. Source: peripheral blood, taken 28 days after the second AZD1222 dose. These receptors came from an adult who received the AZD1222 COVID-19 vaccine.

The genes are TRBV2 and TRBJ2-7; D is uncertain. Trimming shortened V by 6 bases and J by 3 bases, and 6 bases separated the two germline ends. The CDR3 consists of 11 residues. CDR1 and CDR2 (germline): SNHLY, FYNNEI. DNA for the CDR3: TGTGCCAGCAGGGAATACTACGAGCAGTACTTC. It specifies CASREYYEQYF.

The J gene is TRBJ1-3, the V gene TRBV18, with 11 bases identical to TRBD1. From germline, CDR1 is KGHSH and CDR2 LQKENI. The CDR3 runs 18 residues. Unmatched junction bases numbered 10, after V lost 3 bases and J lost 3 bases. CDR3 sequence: CASSPRDGQGAGGNTIYF. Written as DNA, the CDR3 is TGTGCCAGCTCACCCCGCGATGGACAGGGGGCCGGTGGAAACACCATATATTTT. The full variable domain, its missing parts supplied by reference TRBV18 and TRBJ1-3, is NAGVMQNPRHLVRRRGQEARLRCSPMKGHSHVYWYRQLPEEGLKFMVYLQKENIIDESGMPKERFSAEFPKEGPSILRIQQVVRGDSAAYFCASSPRDGQGAGGNTIYFGEGSWLTVV.

CDR3 in amino acids: CASSYLKQERSQYF. In DNA, the CDR3 is TGTGCCAGCAGTTACCTGAAGCAAGAGAGGTCCCAGTACTTC. The chain has TRBV6-2 or TRBV6-3 and TRBJ2-5; D remains ambiguous. V was cut by 2 bases and J by 9 bases, with 16 bases left in between. The CDR3 has 14 residues. Germline lookup yields CDR1 MNHEY and CDR2 SVGEGT.

The CDR3 DNA follows: TGTGCCAGCAGGCGACAGCGATTCTCCTACAATGAGCAGTTCTTC. Translating it yields CASRRQRFSYNEQFF. The V and J genes are TRBV6-5 and TRBJ2-1; a possible D gene is TRBD1 (5 bases). The CDR3 extends over 15 amino acids. Germline assignment: CDR1 MNHEY and CDR2 SVGAGI. The V end was cut by 6 bases, the J end by 0 bases, with 12 bases between.

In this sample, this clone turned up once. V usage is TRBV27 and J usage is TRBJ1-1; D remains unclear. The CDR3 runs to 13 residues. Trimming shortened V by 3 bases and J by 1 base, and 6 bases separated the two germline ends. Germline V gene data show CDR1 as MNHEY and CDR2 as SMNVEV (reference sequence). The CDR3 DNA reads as TGTGCCAGCAGTTTTAGGACGAACACTGAAGCTTTCTTT. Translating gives CASSFRTNTEAFF.

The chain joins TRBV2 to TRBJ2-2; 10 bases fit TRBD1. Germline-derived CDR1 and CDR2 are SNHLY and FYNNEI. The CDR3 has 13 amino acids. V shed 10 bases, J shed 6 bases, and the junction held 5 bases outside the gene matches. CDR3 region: CANRQGASGELFF. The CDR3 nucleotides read TGTGCCAATCGACAGGGGGCATCCGGGGAGCTGTTTTTT.

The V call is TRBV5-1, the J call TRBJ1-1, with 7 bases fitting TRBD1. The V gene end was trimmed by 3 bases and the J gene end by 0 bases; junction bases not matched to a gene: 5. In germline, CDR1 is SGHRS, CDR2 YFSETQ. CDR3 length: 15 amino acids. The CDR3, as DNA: TGCGCCAGCAGCTGGATGGGGACAGTGAACACTGAAGCTTTCTTT. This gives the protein CASSWMGTVNTEAFF.

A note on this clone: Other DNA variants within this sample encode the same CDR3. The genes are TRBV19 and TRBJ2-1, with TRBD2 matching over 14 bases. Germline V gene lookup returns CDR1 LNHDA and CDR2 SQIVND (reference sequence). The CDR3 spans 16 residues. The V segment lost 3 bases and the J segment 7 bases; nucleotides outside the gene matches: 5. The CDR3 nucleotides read TGTGCCAGTAGTATGAGGACTAGCGGGAGGTATAATGAGCAGTTCTTC. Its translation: CASSMRTSGRYNEQFF. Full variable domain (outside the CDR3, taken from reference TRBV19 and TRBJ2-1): DGGITQSPKYLFRKEGQNVTLSCEQNLNHDAMYWYRQDPGQGLRLIYYSQIVNDFQKGDIAEGYSVSREKKESFPLTVTSAQKNPTAFYLCASSMRTSGRYNEQFFGPGTRLTVL.

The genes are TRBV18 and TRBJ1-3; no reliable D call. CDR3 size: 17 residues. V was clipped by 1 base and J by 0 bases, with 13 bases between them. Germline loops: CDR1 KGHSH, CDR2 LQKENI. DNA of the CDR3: TGTGCCAGCTCACCACGTCAGGCATTGAGCTCTGGAAACACCATATATTTT. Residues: CASSPRQALSSGNTIYF.

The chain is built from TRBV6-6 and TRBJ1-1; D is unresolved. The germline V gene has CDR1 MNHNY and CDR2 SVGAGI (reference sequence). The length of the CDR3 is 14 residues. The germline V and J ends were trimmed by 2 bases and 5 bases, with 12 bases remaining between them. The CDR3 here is CASSYQGLETEAFF. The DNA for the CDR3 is TGTGCCAGCAGTTACCAAGGGTTGGAGACTGAAGCTTTCTTT.

As DNA, the CDR3 is TGTGCCAGCAGCTTAGGTCGGGGTAACACTGAAGCTTTCTTT. As protein: CASSLGRGNTEAFF. V gene TRBV11-2 combines with J gene TRBJ1-1; D not resolved. V was cut by 1 base and J by 2 bases, with 8 bases left in between. The germline gives CDR1 SGHAT, CDR2 FQNNGV. The CDR3 contains 14 residues.

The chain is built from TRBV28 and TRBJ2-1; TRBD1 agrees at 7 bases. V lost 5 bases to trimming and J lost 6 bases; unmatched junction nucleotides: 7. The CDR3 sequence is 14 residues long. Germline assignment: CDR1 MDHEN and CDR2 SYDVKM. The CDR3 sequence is CASSLGGRVNEQFF. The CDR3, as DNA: TGTGCCAGCAGTCTAGGGGGCAGGGTCAATGAGCAGTTCTTC.

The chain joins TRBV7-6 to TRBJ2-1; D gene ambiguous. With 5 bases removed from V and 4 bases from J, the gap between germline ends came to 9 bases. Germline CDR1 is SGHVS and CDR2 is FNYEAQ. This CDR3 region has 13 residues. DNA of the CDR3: TGTGCCAGCAGCCCCACTCGGTACAATGAGCAGTTCTTC. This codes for CASSPTRYNEQFF. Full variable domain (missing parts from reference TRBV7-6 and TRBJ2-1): GAGVSQSPRYKVTKRGQDVALRCDPISGHVSLYWYRQALGQGPEFLTYFNYEAQQDKSGLPNDRFSAERPEGSISTLTIQRTEQRDSAMYRCASSPTRYNEQFFGPGTRLTVL.

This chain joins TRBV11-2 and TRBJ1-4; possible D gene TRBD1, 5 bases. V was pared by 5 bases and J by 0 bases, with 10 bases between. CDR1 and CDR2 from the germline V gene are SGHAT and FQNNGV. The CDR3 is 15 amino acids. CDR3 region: CASSPLQATNEKLFF. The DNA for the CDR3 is TGTGCCAGCAGCCCGTTACAGGCAACTAATGAAAAACTGTTTTTT. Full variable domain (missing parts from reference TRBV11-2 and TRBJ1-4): EAGVAQSPRYKIIEKRQSVAFWCNPISGHATLYWYQQILGQGPKLLIQFQNNGVVDDSQLPKDRFSAERLKGVDSTLKIQPAKLEDSAVYLCASSPLQATNEKLFFGSGTQLSVL.

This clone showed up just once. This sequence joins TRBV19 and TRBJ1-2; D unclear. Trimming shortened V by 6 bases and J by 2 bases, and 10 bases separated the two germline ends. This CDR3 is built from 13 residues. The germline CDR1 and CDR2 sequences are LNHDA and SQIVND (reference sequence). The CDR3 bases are TGTGCCAGTAGCCCGAGCCGGAACTATGGCTACACCTTC. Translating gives CASSPSRNYGYTF.

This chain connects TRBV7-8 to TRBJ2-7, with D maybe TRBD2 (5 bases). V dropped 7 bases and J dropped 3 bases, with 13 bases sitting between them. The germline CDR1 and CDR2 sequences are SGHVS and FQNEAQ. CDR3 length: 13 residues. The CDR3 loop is CASTPDSFYEQYF. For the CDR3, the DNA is TGTGCCAGCACCCCGGACTCGTTCTACGAGCAGTACTTC.

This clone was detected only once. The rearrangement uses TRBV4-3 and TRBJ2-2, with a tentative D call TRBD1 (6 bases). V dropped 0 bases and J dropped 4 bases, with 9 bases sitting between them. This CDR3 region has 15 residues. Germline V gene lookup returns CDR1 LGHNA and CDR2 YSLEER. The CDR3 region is CASSQENRVTGELFF. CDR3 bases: TGCGCCAGCAGCCAAGAAAACAGGGTCACCGGGGAGCTGTTTTTT.

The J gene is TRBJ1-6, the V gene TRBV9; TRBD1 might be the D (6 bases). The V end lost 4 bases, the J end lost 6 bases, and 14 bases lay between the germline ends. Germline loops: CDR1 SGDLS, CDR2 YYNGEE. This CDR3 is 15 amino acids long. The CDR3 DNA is TGTGCCAGCAGCCCCGGGGGACACGTTAATTCACCCCTCCACTTT. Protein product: CASSPGGHVNSPLHF.

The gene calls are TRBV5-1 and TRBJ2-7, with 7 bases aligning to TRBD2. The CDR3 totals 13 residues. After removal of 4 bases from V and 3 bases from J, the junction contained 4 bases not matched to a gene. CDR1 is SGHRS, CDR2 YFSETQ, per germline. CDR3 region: CASSLGRFYEQYF. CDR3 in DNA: TGCGCCAGCAGCCTCGGGAGGTTCTACGAGCAGTACTTC.

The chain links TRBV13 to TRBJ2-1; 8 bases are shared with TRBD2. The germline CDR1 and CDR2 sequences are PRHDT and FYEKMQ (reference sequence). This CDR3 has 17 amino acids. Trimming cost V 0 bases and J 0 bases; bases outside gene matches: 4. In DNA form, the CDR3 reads TGTGCCAGCAGCTTAGGAAGGAGCGGGAGCTCCTACAATGAGCAGTTCTTC. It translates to CASSLGRSGSSYNEQFF.

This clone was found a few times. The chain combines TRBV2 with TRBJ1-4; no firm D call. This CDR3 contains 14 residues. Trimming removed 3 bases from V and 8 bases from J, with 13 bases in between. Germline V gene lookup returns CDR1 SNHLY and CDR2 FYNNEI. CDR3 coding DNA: TGTGCCAGCAGTGAGATGGGTGGGCGAGAAAAACTGTTTTTT. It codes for CASSEMGGREKLFF.

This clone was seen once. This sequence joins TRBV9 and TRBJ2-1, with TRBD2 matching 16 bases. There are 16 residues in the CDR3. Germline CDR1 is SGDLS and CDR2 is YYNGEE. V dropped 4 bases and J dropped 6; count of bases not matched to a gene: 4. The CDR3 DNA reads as TGTGCCAGCAGCTTTGGGACTAGCGGGAGGGCCAATGAGCAGTTCTTC. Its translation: CASSFGTSGRANEQFF.

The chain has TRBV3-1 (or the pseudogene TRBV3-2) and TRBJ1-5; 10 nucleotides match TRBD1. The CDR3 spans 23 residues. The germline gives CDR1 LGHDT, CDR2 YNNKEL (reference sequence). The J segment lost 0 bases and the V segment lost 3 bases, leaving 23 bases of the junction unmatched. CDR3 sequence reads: CASSHLSLSLTGGAGNSNQPQHF. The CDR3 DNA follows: TGTGCCAGCAGCCACCTTTCTCTTAGCCTGACAGGGGGCGCGGGGAATAGCAATCAGCCCCAGCATTTT.

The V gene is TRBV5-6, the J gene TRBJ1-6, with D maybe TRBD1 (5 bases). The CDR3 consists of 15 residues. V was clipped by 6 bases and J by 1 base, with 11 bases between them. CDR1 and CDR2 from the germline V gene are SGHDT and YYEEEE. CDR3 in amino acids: CASNPQGSYNSPLHF. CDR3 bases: TGTGCCAGCAACCCTCAGGGTTCCTATAATTCACCCCTCCACTTT.

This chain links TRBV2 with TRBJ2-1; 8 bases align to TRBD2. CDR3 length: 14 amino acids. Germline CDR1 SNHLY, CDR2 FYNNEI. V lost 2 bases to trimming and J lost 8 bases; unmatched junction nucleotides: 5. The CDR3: CASSELAGSDEQFF. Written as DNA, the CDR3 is TGTGCCAGCAGTGAATTAGCGGGAAGCGATGAGCAGTTCTTC. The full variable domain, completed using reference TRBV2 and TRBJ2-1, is EPEVTQTPSHQVTQMGQEVILRCVPISNHLYFYWYRQILGQKVEFLVSFYNNEISEKSEIFDDQFSVERPDGSNFTLKIRSTKLEDSAMYFCASSELAGSDEQFFGPGTRLTVL.

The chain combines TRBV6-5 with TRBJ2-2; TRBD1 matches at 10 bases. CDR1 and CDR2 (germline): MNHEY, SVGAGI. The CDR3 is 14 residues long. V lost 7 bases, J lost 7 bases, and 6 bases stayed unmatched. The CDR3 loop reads CASTGTGVGGELFF. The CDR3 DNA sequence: TGTGCCAGCACTGGGACAGGGGTGGGCGGGGAGCTGTTTTTT.

The CDR3 region is CATHPEQVVYNEQFF. Written as DNA, the CDR3 is TGTGCCACCCACCCGGAACAGGTGGTGTACAATGAGCAGTTCTTC. The V gene is TRBV18, the J gene TRBJ2-1; D perhaps matches TRBD1 (5 bases). Trimming shortened V by 10 bases and J by 4 bases, and 20 bases separated the two germline ends. The CDR3 spans 15 residues. The germline CDR1 and CDR2 sequences are KGHSH and LQKENI.